The 17 T cell receptor beta chains reported below all come from one sample, sequenced in a study of T cells in Graves' hyperthyroidism and ophthalmopathy. It was RNA transcripts that yielded the amplified TCR beta CDR3 regions. The HTBI primer set was used in a first-round RT-PCR of the TCR CDR3. TCRdb passed the multiplex PCR reads through MiXCR, listing each CDR3 protein once. The sample has about 360,000 distinct CDR3 sequences, 15% to 19% seen once. Sequenced sample: blood. These receptors all come from a woman between 18 and 29 years old with Graves' hyperthyroidism that later progressed to Graves' ophthalmopathy.

Many counts were recorded for this clonotype. CDR3 sequence: CAWSVYVNEKLFF. Here the CDR3 DNA reads TGTGCCTGGAGTGTATACGTTAATGAAAAACTGTTTTTT. The chain recombines TRBV30 with TRBJ1-4; no reliable D call. The ends were cut back, 0 bases at V and 4 bases at J, with 6 bases in the middle. The V gene's germline CDR1 is GTSNPN and CDR2 SVGIG (reference sequence). This CDR3 region has 13 residues.

A few counts support this clonotype. This chain connects TRBV18 to TRBJ1-1; D is undetermined. Per germline, CDR1 KGHSH and CDR2 LQKENI. CDR3 length: 15 amino acids. V was cut by 1 base and J by 4 bases, with 13 bases left in between. The CDR3 DNA is TGTGCCAGCTCACCACTAGGAACCCCGGGCACTGAAGCTTTCTTT. Encoded protein: CASSPLGTPGTEAFF. Looking up the rest from reference TRBV18 and TRBJ1-1 gives the full variable domain: NAGVMQNPRHLVRRRGQEARLRCSPMKGHSHVYWYRQLPEEGLKFMVYLQKENIIDESGMPKERFSAEFPKEGPSILRIQQVVRGDSAAYFCASSPLGTPGTEAFFGQGTRLTVV.

The CDR3 loop is CASSELAKDNEQFF. CDR3 nucleotide sequence: TGTGCCAGCAGTGAACTAGCTAAGGACAATGAGCAGTTCTTC. The V and J genes are TRBV6-1 and TRBJ2-1, with D possibly TRBD2 on 5 matching bases. This CDR3 region has 14 residues. CDR1 is MNHNS and CDR2 is SASEGT in the germline V gene. The V gene lost 2 bases and the J gene lost 5 bases, with 10 bases spanning the gap.

This clonotype was picked up a small number of times. The chain combines TRBV14 with TRBJ2-1, with 11 positions matching TRBD2. The germline gives CDR1 SGHDN, CDR2 FVKESK. The CDR3 length is 15 residues. The V segment lost 4 bases and the J segment 12 bases; nucleotides outside the gene matches: 11. In nucleotides, the CDR3 is TGTGCCAGCAGCCCGACTAGCGGGATCCCCCCTGGGCAGTTCTTC. This codes for CASSPTSGIPPGQFF.

The chain links TRBV4-3 to TRBJ2-7; D remains unclear. Trimming cost V 0 bases and J 4 bases, with 10 bases left between them. CDR1 and CDR2 (germline): LGHNA, YSLEER. There are 14 residues in the CDR3. In nucleotides, the CDR3 is TGCGCCAGCAGCCAAGATTTCAAGGCGTACGAGCAGTACTTC. This sequence encodes CASSQDFKAYEQYF.

This chain links TRBV27 with TRBJ2-7; TRBD1 matches at 8 bases. CDR3 length equals 18 residues. Losses at the gene ends were 5 bases for V and 0 bases for J; bases not matched to a gene: 15. The germline CDR1 and CDR2 sequences are MNHEY and SMNVEV (reference sequence). This chain's CDR3 is CASSLFGTGATLSYEQYF. The CDR3 DNA follows: TGTGCCAGCAGTCTCTTTGGGACAGGAGCCACCCTCTCCTACGAGCAGTACTTC.

Only a few counts were recorded for this clonotype. The rearrangement links TRBV27 to TRBJ2-7; 8 positions agree with TRBD1. This CDR3 comprises 15 residues. Germline V lookup: CDR1 MNHEY, CDR2 SMNVEV (reference sequence). V dropped 2 bases and J dropped 5; count of bases not matched to a gene: 8. The CDR3 here is CASSLGSGGGHEQYF. The CDR3 bases are TGTGCCAGCAGTTTAGGTTCAGGGGGCGGGCACGAGCAGTACTTC.

The CDR3 region has the DNA TGTGCCAGCAGCCCAATACTTCAAAGCTCTGGAAACACCATATATTTT. Protein product: CASSPILQSSGNTIYF. The genes are TRBV14 and TRBJ1-3; D gene ambiguous. Trimming stripped 4 bases from V and 0 bases from J, with 13 bases between. This CDR3 region has 16 residues. The germline CDR1 and CDR2 sequences are SGHDN and FVKESK.

This chain joins TRBV7-2 and TRBJ2-1, with 12 bases fitting TRBD2. V gave up 6 bases and J gave up 6 bases; unmatched junction bases: 9. The germline CDR1 and CDR2 sequences are SGHTA and FQGNSA. There are 16 residues in the CDR3. This CDR3 reads CASREPLAGGSNEQFF. The CDR3 nucleotides are TGTGCCAGCAGGGAACCACTAGCGGGAGGATCCAATGAGCAGTTCTTC.

The CDR3 loop is CAITPGQLNTEAFF. DNA for the CDR3: TGTGCCATCACCCCGGGACAGCTGAACACTGAAGCTTTCTTT. This chain uses TRBV10-3 with TRBJ1-1, with 7 nucleotides matching TRBD1. The V gene's germline CDR1 is ENHRY and CDR2 SYGVKD. The CDR3 is 14 residues long. The junction had 5 bases not matched to a gene; V was cut back by 7 bases and J by 0 bases.

This clonotype appeared many times. The V call is TRBV28, the J call TRBJ2-2; 9 bases fit TRBD2. The CDR3 extends over 15 amino acids. Germline loops: CDR1 MDHEN, CDR2 SYDVKM. V was pared by 2 bases and J by 7 bases, with 5 bases of the junction left unmatched. The CDR3 DNA reads TGTGCCAGCAGTTTAGCGGGAGGGTCGAACGGGGAGCTGTTTTTT. Amino acids: CASSLAGGSNGELFF. The full variable domain, in which reference TRBV28 and TRBJ2-2 provide the parts outside the CDR3, is DVKVTQSSRYLVKRTGEKVFLECVQDMDHENMFWYRQDPGLGLRLIYFSYDVKMKEKGDIPEGYSVSREKKERFSLILESASTNQTSMYLCASSLAGGSNGELFFGEGSRLTVL.

This clonotype was observed a handful of times. The chain has TRBV6-4 and TRBJ1-2; 7 bases map to TRBD1. The CDR3 covers 14 residues. The J segment lost 8 bases and the V segment lost 3 bases, leaving 9 bases of the junction unmatched. Per germline, CDR1 MRHNA and CDR2 SNTAGT. The CDR3 spells CASSEGGQARGYTF. CDR3 sequence (DNA): TGTGCCAGCAGTGAAGGGGGCCAGGCTCGGGGCTACACCTTC.

This clonotype came up many times. This chain links TRBV2 with TRBJ2-3, with 8 positions matching TRBD1. V trimming: 6 bases; J trimming: 2 bases; junction bases outside the gene matches: 7. Per germline, CDR1 SNHLY and CDR2 FYNNEI. The CDR3 loop spans 15 amino acids. Here the CDR3 reads CASSAGTGTTDTQYF. The CDR3 DNA reads as TGTGCCAGCAGCGCCGGGACAGGTACCACAGATACGCAGTATTTT.

In its sample, this clonotype was seen many times. V usage is TRBV4-2 and J usage is TRBJ2-1; D might be TRBD1 (5 bases). This CDR3 is 14 amino acids long. The germline V gene encodes CDR1 LGHNA and CDR2 YNFKEQ. Trimming removed 1 base from V and 9 bases from J, with 13 bases in between. The CDR3 nucleotides read TGTGCCAGCAGCCAAGGTCTAGAAGGGGCTGAGCAGTTCTTC. Its translation is CASSQGLEGAEQFF.

This clonotype was seen only a few times. A read error may explain this, as a much larger clone is one base away. The chain is built from TRBV20-1 and TRBJ2-3; 8 nucleotides align to TRBD2. CDR3 length: 15 amino acids. Germline V gene data show CDR1 as DFQATT and CDR2 as SNEGSKA (reference sequence). After removal of 4 bases from V and 5 bases from J, the junction contained 11 bases not matched to a gene. CDR3 DNA sequence: TGCAGTGCTAAAGTAAGCGGGAGACCCCGAGATACGCAGTATTTT. Translated, it gives CSAKVSGRPRDTQYF.

This clonotype was seen repeatedly, ten times or more. The rearrangement uses TRBV5-8 and TRBJ2-1, with 7 positions matching TRBD1. J was trimmed by 6 bases and V by 5 bases; bases with no gene match: 5. This CDR3 is 13 amino acids long. The germline gives CDR1 SGHTS, CDR2 YDEGEE. Here the CDR3 reads CASSFRGTNEQFF. The CDR3 nucleotides are TGTGCCAGCAGTTTCAGGGGGACCAATGAGCAGTTCTTC. The variable domain in full, completed from reference TRBV5-8 and TRBJ2-1, reads EAGVTQSPTHLIKTRGQQATLRCSPISGHTSVYWYQQALGLGLQFLLWYDEGEERNRGNFPPRFSGRQFPNYSSELNVNALELEDSALYLCASSFRGTNEQFFGPGTRLTVL.

This clonotype was counted only a few times. This rearrangement joins TRBV6-1 to TRBJ2-7; 7 bases match TRBD2. V gave up 6 bases and J gave up 4 bases; unmatched junction bases: 12. This CDR3 comprises 15 residues. Germline CDR1 is MNHNS and CDR2 is SASEGT. The CDR3 bases are TGTGCCAGCAGCCCCCCCCGGGGGGTGAGGTACGAGCAGTACTTC. Amino acids: CASSPPRGVRYEQYF.